This TCR beta chain was identified during a study of blood T cell repertoires in COVID-19. Study-level information: Specimens from acute and convalescent COVID-19 originated in the United States, Italy and Spain. T cells, B-cell-depleted T cells, or PBMCs supplied cDNA or gDNA.

Libraries were prepared by immunoSEQ multiplex PCR; TCRdb keeps only in-frame clonotypes and omits some of them. Of roughly 260,000 clones in the sample, 90% were seen once. Trimming cost V 2 bases and J 8 bases; bases outside gene matches: 8. The CDR3 contains 15 residues. Germline V lookup: CDR1 MNHEY, CDR2 SVGAGI. The TCR sequence derives from a woman in her forties with acute or convalescent COVID-19. What was sequenced was peripheral blood. The V gene is TRBV6-5, the J gene TRBJ1-2, with 10 positions matching TRBD1. The CDR3 DNA reads as TGTGCCAGCAGTTACGGAGCCGGGACAGGGGTGGGCTACACCTTC. Translating it yields CASSYGAGTGVGYTF.